This T cell receptor beta chain was found in a study of blood T cell repertoires in COVID-19. For the study at large: The United States, Italy and Spain were the sources of the acute and convalescent COVID-19 samples. T cells, B-cell-depleted T cells, or PBMCs supplied cDNA or gDNA.

Per the germline V gene, CDR1 is SGHTA and CDR2 is FQGNSA. V shed 4 bases and J shed 3 bases, with 12 bases lying between them. The CDR3 consists of 15 residues. Original methodology: Amplifying reference gene primers gave estimates of nucleated cell counts. Profiled with immunoSEQ multiplex PCR; TCRdb holds only in-frame clones, not every one. From that table come the V and J calls and clone size; the DNA was used to work out D and trimming. The profile shows under 150,000 clones, about 88% of them singletons. This clone has only one observation. Source material: peripheral blood. The V gene is TRBV7-2, the J gene TRBJ2-2; possibly TRBD2 for D (5 bases). The receptor was isolated from a woman aged 70-85 years who had recovered from COVID-19. The CDR3, as DNA: TGTGCCAGCAGCTCAGGCGGACTTTACACCGGGGAGCTGTTTTTT. Amino acid sequence: CASSSGGLYTGELFF.